These 19 T cell receptor beta chains came from one sample sequenced in a study of T cell changes during pregnancy in multiple sclerosis. The repertoire was sequenced with immunoSEQ multiplex PCR; TCRdb's copy has only in-frame clones and lacks some. Here the sample spans about 61,000 clones, roughly nine tenths being singletons. Sample: peripheral blood, taken in the first trimester of pregnancy. The receptors were sampled from a female donor in good health, enrolled as a control in a pregnancy study.

This clone was seen a single time. This sequence joins TRBV11-2 and TRBJ1-4; D gene uncertain. This CDR3 has 15 amino acids. From germline, CDR1 is SGHAT and CDR2 FQNNGV. V lost 1 base to trimming and J lost 5 bases, with 11 bases between them. The CDR3 reads CASSLGQVENEKLFF. The CDR3 DNA reads TGTGCCAGCAGCTTAGGGCAGGTGGAAAATGAAAAACTGTTTTTT.

CDR3 in DNA: TGTGCCAGCAGCGTTTCTGGCGGCTCTGGAAACACCATATATTTT. This translates into CASSVSGGSGNTIYF. This chain links TRBV9 with TRBJ1-3; D unresolved. The germline CDR1 and CDR2 sequences are SGDLS and YYNGEE. The CDR3 runs 15 residues. V was cut by 2 bases and J by 0 bases, with 9 bases left in between.

The rearrangement uses TRBV2 and TRBJ1-1; 8 positions agree with TRBD1. V lost 8 bases and J lost 5; bases outside the gene matches: 10. CDR3 length equals 14 residues. Per the germline V gene, CDR1 is SNHLY and CDR2 is FYNNEI. The CDR3 sequence: CASGLDREGTEAFF. Written as DNA, the CDR3 is TGTGCCAGCGGACTGGACAGGGAGGGGACTGAAGCTTTCTTT.

This chain joins TRBV28 and TRBJ2-2, with TRBD2 matching 12 bases. Germline V gene data show CDR1 as MDHEN and CDR2 as SYDVKM. The CDR3 length is 17 residues. V was clipped by 4 bases and J by 1 base; unmatched bases: 4. CDR3 DNA sequence: TGTGCCAGCAGTTACCCGGGACTAGCGGGGAACACCGGGGAGCTGTTTTTT. Encoded protein: CASSYPGLAGNTGELFF.

V is TRBV27 and J is TRBJ2-7; weak D call: TRBD2 (5 bases). Germline assignment: CDR1 MNHEY and CDR2 SMNVEV (reference sequence). V was shortened by 0 bases and J by 5 bases, with 11 bases between the two germline ends. This CDR3 has 14 residues. The CDR3 nucleotides read TGTGCCAGCAGTTTATCGCGAGGGTCCCACGAGCAGTACTTC. Protein sequence: CASSLSRGSHEQYF.

This clone was found once. The chain carries TRBV7-2 and TRBJ2-7; TRBD1 matches at 9 bases. The ends lost 5 bases at V and 2 bases at J; junction bases unmatched: 7. Germline values: CDR1 SGHTA, CDR2 FQGNSA. This CDR3 has 15 residues. The CDR3: CASSPSTGGPYEQYF. The CDR3 DNA follows: TGTGCCAGCAGCCCGTCGACAGGGGGGCCCTACGAGCAGTACTTC. The complete variable domain, with remaining parts taken from reference TRBV7-2 and TRBJ2-7, reads GAGVSQSPSNKVTEKGKDVELRCDPISGHTALYWYRQSLGQGLEFLIYFQGNSAPDKSGLPSDRFSAERTGGSVSTLTIQRTQQEDSAVYLCASSPSTGGPYEQYFGPGTRLTVT.

This rearrangement joins TRBV9 to TRBJ1-1, with TRBD1 matching over 10 bases. V lost 3 bases to trimming and J lost 4 bases; unmatched junction nucleotides: 3. The CDR3 loop spans 14 amino acids. The germline V gene encodes CDR1 SGDLS and CDR2 YYNGEE. CDR3 residues: CASSADRGFTEAFF. The CDR3 bases are TGTGCCAGCAGCGCGGACAGGGGGTTCACTGAAGCTTTCTTT.

The chain links TRBV18 to TRBJ2-7; a possible D gene is TRBD1 (5 bases). CDR1 is KGHSH and CDR2 is LQKENI in the germline V gene. Trimming removed 4 bases from V and 4 bases from J, with 17 bases in between. This CDR3 is 15 amino acids long. CDR3 nucleotide sequence: TGTGCCAGCTCACTTCAGGGCAAAGCTATGTACGAGCAGTACTTC. Protein: CASSLQGKAMYEQYF.

This clone has just one count. The rearrangement joins TRBV15 to TRBJ2-1, with 12 nucleotides matching TRBD2. J was trimmed by 5 bases and V by 5 bases; bases with no gene match: 10. The CDR3 runs 17 residues. Germline assignment: CDR1 LNHNV and CDR2 YYDKDF (reference sequence). Here the CDR3 reads CATSLLAGGLSNNEQFF. The DNA of the CDR3 is TGTGCCACCAGCTTACTAGCGGGAGGTCTGAGTAACAATGAGCAGTTCTTC.

The CDR3 protein is CASGRRNTEAFF. CDR3 coding DNA: TGTGCCAGCGGGAGGAGGAACACTGAAGCTTTCTTT. This chain uses TRBV5-5 with TRBJ1-1, with unresolved D. V shed 7 bases and J shed 1 base, with 8 bases lying between them. Germline CDR1 and CDR2: SGHKS and YYEKEE (reference sequence). The CDR3 has 12 amino acids.

The V and J genes are TRBV9 and TRBJ2-1; TRBD2 agrees at 9 bases. The CDR3 spans 16 residues. Trimming removed 4 bases from V and 3 bases from J; junction bases left unmatched: 8. CDR1 is SGDLS, CDR2 YYNGEE, per germline. The CDR3 region is CASSLSTSGLYNEQFF. The CDR3 region has the DNA TGTGCCAGCAGCTTATCGACTAGCGGACTCTACAATGAGCAGTTCTTC. Full variable domain (rest looked up from reference TRBV9 and TRBJ2-1): DSGVTQTPKHLITATGQRVTLRCSPRSGDLSVYWYQQSLDQGLQFLIQYYNGEERAKGNILERFSAQQFPDLHSELNLSSLELGDSALYFCASSLSTSGLYNEQFFGPGTRLTVL.

The chain recombines TRBV28 with TRBJ1-1, with 9 bases aligning to TRBD1. The CDR3 is 20 residues long. Germline lookup yields CDR1 MDHEN and CDR2 SYDVKM. J lost 1 base, V lost 4 bases, and 19 bases had no gene match. The CDR3 DNA is TGTGCCAGCAGTTCCAACCCCGGGACAGGGTGGTTTGAACGGAACACTGAAGCTTTCTTT. It specifies CASSSNPGTGWFERNTEAFF.

This rearrangement joins TRBV27 to TRBJ1-2; D not resolved. Germline CDR1 is MNHEY and CDR2 is SMNVEV (reference sequence). Trimming removed 6 bases at V and 6 bases at J, with 14 bases between. The CDR3 loop spans 13 amino acids. The CDR3 spells CASSWTVSHGYTF. Here the CDR3 DNA reads TGTGCCAGCAGCTGGACTGTTTCACATGGCTACACCTTC.

In DNA, the CDR3 is TGCGCCAGCAGCCAAGTGGAAGCGGGAGGTAGGACGCAGTATTTT. Translation gives CASSQVEAGGRTQYF. V usage is TRBV4-3 and J usage is TRBJ2-3; 9 bases match TRBD2. The germline gives CDR1 LGHNA, CDR2 YSLEER. CDR3 length: 15 residues. Unmatched junction bases numbered 8, after V lost 1 base and J lost 9 bases.

V gene TRBV30 combines with J gene TRBJ2-1, with 14 bases that match TRBD2. Germline values: CDR1 GTSNPN, CDR2 SVGIG (reference sequence). The V and J ends lost 4 bases and 6 bases, in that order; junction bases with no gene match: 5. The CDR3 covers 15 residues. The CDR3 DNA reads TGTGCCTGGACCCTCGGGACTAGCGGGGGCAATGAGCAGTTCTTC. Translated: CAWTLGTSGGNEQFF.

The V and J genes are TRBV18 and TRBJ1-2; D is uncertain. The V and J ends lost 1 base and 4 bases respectively, with 16 bases between them. CDR3 length: 16 amino acids. Germline values: CDR1 KGHSH, CDR2 LQKENI. CDR3 DNA sequence: TGTGCCAGCTCACCACAGGCCGACCTAGTTGGCTATGGCTACACCTTC. As protein: CASSPQADLVGYGYTF.

The gene calls are TRBV5-1 and TRBJ2-5; D not certain. CDR3 length equals 13 residues. The V gene lost 0 bases and the J gene lost 4 bases, with 7 bases spanning the gap. CDR1 is SGHRS and CDR2 is YFSETQ in the germline V gene. The CDR3 region is CASSLGQRETQYF. CDR3 DNA: TGCGCCAGCAGCTTGGGACAACGAGAGACCCAGTACTTC.

This clone showed up just a few times. The J gene is TRBJ1-5, the V gene TRBV6-5; 7 positions agree with TRBD1. V was clipped by 4 bases and J by 4 bases; unmatched bases: 10. The germline V gene encodes CDR1 MNHEY and CDR2 SVGAGI. The CDR3 sequence is 16 residues long. The CDR3 loop reads CASSSSWDSGNQPQHF. The CDR3 coding sequence is TGTGCCAGCAGTTCTTCCTGGGACAGTGGGAATCAGCCCCAGCATTTT.

This chain connects TRBV19 to TRBJ1-1, with TRBD1 identical over 8 bases. The V segment lost 2 bases and the J segment 11 bases; nucleotides outside the gene matches: 19. The CDR3 is made up of 17 amino acids. Germline loops: CDR1 LNHDA, CDR2 SQIVND (reference sequence). This CDR3 is CASSITTGATVASNAFF. For the CDR3, the DNA is TGTGCCAGTAGTATAACGACAGGGGCCACCGTCGCTTCCAACGCTTTCTTT.